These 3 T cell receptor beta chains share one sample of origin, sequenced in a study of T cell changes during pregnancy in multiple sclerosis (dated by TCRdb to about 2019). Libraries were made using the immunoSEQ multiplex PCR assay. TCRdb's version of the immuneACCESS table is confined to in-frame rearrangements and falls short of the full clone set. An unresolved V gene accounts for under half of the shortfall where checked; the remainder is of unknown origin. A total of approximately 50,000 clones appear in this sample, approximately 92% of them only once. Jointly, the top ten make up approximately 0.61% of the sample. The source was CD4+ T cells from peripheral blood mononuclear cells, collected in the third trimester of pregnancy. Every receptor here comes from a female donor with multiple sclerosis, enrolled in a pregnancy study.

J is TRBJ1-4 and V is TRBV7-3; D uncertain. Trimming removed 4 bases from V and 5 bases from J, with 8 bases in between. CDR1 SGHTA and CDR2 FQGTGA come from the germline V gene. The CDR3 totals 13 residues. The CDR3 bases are TGTGCCAGCAGCTACGGAGCCAATGAAAAACTGTTTTTT. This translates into CASSYGANEKLFF.

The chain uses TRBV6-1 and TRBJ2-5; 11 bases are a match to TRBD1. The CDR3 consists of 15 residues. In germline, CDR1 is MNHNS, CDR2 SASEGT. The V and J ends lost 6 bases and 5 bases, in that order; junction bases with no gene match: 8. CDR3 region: CASRGQGAGEETQYF. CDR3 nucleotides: TGTGCCAGCAGAGGACAGGGGGCTGGGGAGGAGACCCAGTACTTC.

CDR3 sequence reads: CASSPGQDNYGYTF. The CDR3 bases are TGTGCCAGCAGTCCGGGACAGGACAACTATGGCTACACCTTC. The chain combines TRBV6-1 with TRBJ1-2; 8 bases align to TRBD1. CDR3 length: 14 amino acids. Germline assignment: CDR1 MNHNS and CDR2 SASEGT. With 5 bases clipped from V and 2 bases from J, the junction kept 4 bases outside the gene matches.